This T cell receptor (beta chain) was documented in a study of T cell responses to AZD1222 COVID-19 vaccine. The protocol was immunoSEQ multiplex PCR, while the TCRdb copy is restricted to in-frame clones and leaves out a portion. The sample holds 65,000 to 100,000 clones, roughly 90% seen once. General study findings and limits: Only a handful of AZD1222 recipients tested seropositive at baseline. In a largely white British group with more females than males, clonal diversity was possibly underestimated. Repertoire collection took place solely once the T cell response had peaked.

In germline, CDR1 is KGHDR, CDR2 SFDVKD. V was cut by 0 bases and J by 5 bases, with 7 bases left in between. The CDR3 extends over 14 amino acids. In the case of this clone: The antigen is unknown.

The clonotype originates from an adult who received the AZD1222 COVID-19 vaccine. The chain combines TRBV24-1 with TRBJ2-1; D is unclear. Sequenced here: peripheral blood, sampled 28 days after the second AZD1222 dose. CDR3 DNA: TGTGCCACCAGTGATTTGACCGAAAACAATGAGCAGTTCTTC. Amino acid sequence: CATSDLTENNEQFF.